Listed below are T cell receptor beta chains from one sample, sequenced in a study of blood T cell repertoires in COVID-19. Method: immunoSEQ multiplex PCR; TCRdb's copy keeps in-frame clones and lacks some. The table lists some 300,000 clones, 85% of them singletons. Sequences were obtained from peripheral blood. The receptors come from a woman between 45 and 60 years old with active or convalescent COVID-19. Each CDR3 is given with its conserved first and last residue. The D gene is left open where the match is weak. Only part of the rows carry a size: once, few, many, or a class if the clone is expanded.

>TRBV5-6|NA|TRBD2|TRBJ2-1
CASSLGGTSGFSYNEQFF
TGTGCCAGCAGCTTGGGGGGGACTAGCGGATTCTCCTACAATGAGCAGTTCTTC
>TRBV5-1|NA|NA|TRBJ1-5
CASSLGSNQPQHF
TGCGCCAGCAGCTTGGGGAGTAATCAGCCCCAGCATTTT
>TRBV5-1|NA|TRBD1|TRBJ1-1
CASSLYIGTGALGNTEAFF
TGCGCCAGCAGCTTGTACATCGGGACAGGGGCGTTGGGGAACACTGAAGCTTTCTTT
>TRBV3-1/TRBV3-2|NA|NA|TRBJ2-3
CASSQGKGRTADTQYF
TGTGCCAGCAGCCAAGGGAAAGGGAGGACCGCAGATACGCAGTATTTT
>TRBV5-4|NA|NA|TRBJ2-2
CASSLTQVANTGELFF
TGTGCCAGCAGCTTGACGCAGGTCGCGAACACCGGGGAGCTGTTTTTT
>TRBV14|NA|NA|TRBJ1-2
CASSQDHLGEGGYTF
TGTGCCAGCAGCCAAGACCATTTGGGGGAGGGGGGCTACACCTTC
>TRBV6-6|NA|NA|TRBJ1-2
CASTLDRVLYGYTF
TGTGCCAGCACTTTAGACAGAGTCCTATATGGCTACACCTTC
>TRBV28|once|NA|TRBJ1-6
CASSSVSSYNSPLHF
TGTGCCAGCAGTTCCGTTAGCTCCTATAATTCACCCCTCCACTTT
>TRBV28|NA|NA|TRBJ1-2
CASSLYQGDPRGYTF
TGTGCCAGCAGTTTATACCAAGGTGACCCGCGGGGCTACACCTTC
>TRBV28|once|NA|TRBJ1-1
CASTPPLGSGAFF
TGTGCCAGCACCCCGCCGTTGGGGAGTGGGGCTTTCTTT
>TRBV7-9|NA|NA|TRBJ2-1
CASRDSLYNEQFF
TGTGCCAGCAGGGACTCATTATACAATGAGCAGTTCTTC
>TRBV6-6|NA|TRBD1|TRBJ2-2
CASSYDRGGTGELFF
TGTGCCAGCAGTTACGACAGGGGCGGCACCGGGGAGCTGTTTTTT
>TRBV6-5|NA|NA|TRBJ1-4
CASRAWGDEKLFF
TGTGCCAGCAGGGCTTGGGGGGATGAAAAACTGTTTTTT
>TRBV1|NA|NA|TRBJ2-7
CTSSQGTRMATYEQYF
TGCACCAGCAGCCAAGGAACTAGGATGGCAACCTACGAGCAGTACTTC
>TRBV28|NA|NA|TRBJ2-7
CASSLFPGPYEQYF
TGTGCCAGCAGTTTATTCCCAGGCCCCTACGAGCAGTACTTC
>TRBV27|NA|NA|TRBJ2-2
CASSPREPELFF
TGTGCCAGCAGTCCACGGGAGCCGGAGCTGTTTTTT
>TRBV2|NA|NA|TRBJ2-2
CASRKLSNTGELFF
TGTGCCAGCCGAAAGCTATCGAACACCGGGGAGCTGTTTTTT
>TRBV7-9|NA|NA|TRBJ2-7
CASSLDARAYEQYF
TGTGCCAGCAGCTTAGATGCCAGGGCCTACGAGCAGTACTTC
>TRBV28|NA|NA|TRBJ1-6
CASSFWGLNSPLHF
TGTGCCAGCAGTTTCTGGGGCCTCAATTCACCCCTCCACTTT
>TRBV15|NA|NA|TRBJ2-1
CATSRGAGHPSDEQFF
TGTGCCACCAGCAGAGGAGCGGGACATCCATCCGATGAGCAGTTCTTC
>TRBV11-3|once|NA|TRBJ1-1
CASSRDREGTEAFF
TGTGCCAGCAGCCGAGACCGGGAGGGCACTGAAGCTTTCTTT
>TRBV28|NA|TRBD2|TRBJ2-7
CASSTRTRAYEQYF
TGTGCCAGCAGCACCCGGACTAGAGCCTACGAGCAGTACTTC
>TRBV21-1|NA|NA|TRBJ1-6
CASSKDLRPQGNSPLHF
TGTGCCAGCAGCAAAGACCTCCGCCCACAGGGTAATTCACCCCTCCACTTT
>TRBV11-2|NA|TRBD2|TRBJ2-1
CASSRGLAGVDEQFF
TGTGCCAGCAGCCGGGGACTAGCGGGAGTGGATGAGCAGTTCTTC
>TRBV7-9|NA|NA|TRBJ2-1
CASSLSGGPYNEQFF
TGTGCCAGCAGCTTATCCGGGGGGCCCTACAATGAGCAGTTCTTC
>TRBV5-1|NA|TRBD2|TRBJ2-1
CASSLAGAGVAEQFF
TGCGCCAGCAGCCTGGCTGGGGCGGGAGTGGCTGAGCAGTTCTTC
>TRBV11-3|NA|TRBD1|TRBJ2-1
CASSKGQGRPEQFF
TGTGCCAGCAGCAAGGGACAGGGAAGACCTGAGCAGTTCTTC
>TRBV2|NA|NA|TRBJ2-2
CASSLTFLGRGTGELFF
TGTGCCAGCAGCTTAACCTTTCTCGGGAGAGGCACCGGGGAGCTGTTTTTT